This TCR beta chain was sequenced in a study of spatial heterogeneity in lung cancer (dated by TCRdb to the late 2010s). Some background on the complete study: More beta-chain than alpha-chain transcripts were consistently detected, likely reflecting higher beta-chain transcript abundance. In non-small cell lung cancer, the study made a quantitative comparison of TCR alpha and beta repertoires among multiple tumor regions, matched nontumor lung and blood. TCR transcript counts in tumor regions correlated strongly with a T cell transcriptional module score from matched bulk RNA-seq. In the raw uncorrected reads, each unique combination of TCR and UMI appeared more than ten times on average. At surgery, both alpha and beta chains were TCR-sequenced in 200 to 250 tumor regions, approximately 64 matched nontumor lung samples and a few dozen PBMC samples. The study linked features of the TCR repertoire to counts of nonsynonymous mutations, which were determined by whole-exome sequencing of tumor tissue.

Library preparation used 5' RACE. Sequencing relied on a NextSeq 500. To allow correction of PCR and sequencing errors, the TCR library protocol tagged every TCR cDNA molecule with a unique molecular identifier. In the source study's methods: TCR identification, UMI-based error correction and CDR3 extraction were performed with Decombinator tools. TCRs above a frequency of 2 per 1,000, corresponding to the top 1% of the tumor frequency distribution, were defined as expanded. Expanded tumor TCRs statistically deemed absent (corrected P<0.05) from at least one tumor region were classed as regional, and all other expanded tumor TCRs were classed as ubiquitous. Renyi diversity was calculated using the R vegan package after each repertoire was subsampled 100 times to 5,000 TCRs. CDR3 similarity networks were constructed using string-kernel similarity of amino acid triplets, with links drawn between CDR3s whose pairwise similarity was above 0.82. Through fastp at Q25 and MiXCR, TCRdb rebuilt clones from the public reads, retaining in-frame beta chains. Duplicate CDR3 protein sequences are folded into a single record with the most common DNA and genes. In this record, the V and J calls reflect TCRdb's handling and not the investigators' own analysis. The sample table holds about 100,000 distinct CDR3 sequences, of which around 4.3% were seen once. Of the sample, roughly 20% is held by the ten largest clones.

Taken with the paper, the label for time point translates to: sample taken at primary tumor resection. Samples were obtained from approximately 72 patients with early-stage, untreated non-small cell lung cancer from the lung TRACERx cohort. For TCR sequencing, whole RNA was extracted from tumor and nontumor lung tissue, or from cryopreserved PBMC samples, and no cell sorting was done. Only patients for whom sufficient RNA was available from at least two tumor regions were selected for TCR sequencing. A lung pathologist reviewed the tumor and adjacent nontumor lung specimens before the specimens were selected. This clonotype was seen at least ten times. The antigen it binds to is not known. Nothing much larger sits one base from this clone, and base qualities are not available. The investigation overall reported the following: Counts of ubiquitous and regional expanded TCRs correlated with counts of ubiquitous and regional nonsynonymous mutations, respectively. Additional single-cell paired TCR alpha and beta sequencing was considered necessary to confirm, at a functional level, the hypothesis that regional TCRs recognize regional mutations. TCR-seq coverage of tumor T cells was estimated to be only approximately 7% for alpha chains and about 13% for beta chains. The tumor nonsynonymous mutation count correlated with the number of expanded intratumoral alpha and beta TCRs.

V is shortened by 5 bases, J by 3 bases, and the region joining them spans 16 bases. Sequences MNHEY (CDR1) and SMNVEV (CDR2) are obtained from the germline V gene (reference sequence). Including cysteine and phenylalanine, the CDR3 has 15 amino acids. The sequence is cut down to CDR3 DNA, 45 bases in frame from base 1. The TCR comes from a male donor with early-stage non-small cell lung cancer. This chain is built from TRBV27 and TRBJ1-1; TRBD1 might be the D gene, on 6 matching bases. The sequencing here drew on lung tumor tissue, taken at surgery. The CDR3 protein is CASSPHRVLDTEAFF. Here is the DNA: TGTGCCAGCAGTCCCCACAGGGTATTGGACACTGAAGCTTTCTTT.